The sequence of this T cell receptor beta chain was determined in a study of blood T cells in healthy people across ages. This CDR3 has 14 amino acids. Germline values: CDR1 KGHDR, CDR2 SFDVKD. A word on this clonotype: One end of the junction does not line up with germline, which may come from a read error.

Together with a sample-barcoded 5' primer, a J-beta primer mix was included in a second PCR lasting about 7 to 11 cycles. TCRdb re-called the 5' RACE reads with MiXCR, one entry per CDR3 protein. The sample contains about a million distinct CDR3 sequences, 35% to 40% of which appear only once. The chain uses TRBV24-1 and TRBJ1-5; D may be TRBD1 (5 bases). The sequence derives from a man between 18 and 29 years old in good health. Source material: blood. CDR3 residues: CAPRGGASNQPQHF. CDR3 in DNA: TGTGCCCCCAGAGGAGGGGCGAGCAATCAGCCCCAGCATTTT.